These T cell receptor beta chains were read from a single sample in a study of blood T cell repertoires in COVID-19. The assay was immunoSEQ multiplex PCR, and TCRdb's table has in-frame clones only and misses some. The table shows around 100,000 clones, with 70% to 85% occurring only once. The sequencing input was peripheral blood. The receptors here all came from a human donor in a cohort sampled during active COVID-19. Both conserved end residues are part of each CDR3. D genes are given only for firm matches. Size is stated for part of the rows, as once, few or many counts, or as a class when the clone is expanded.

clone_size j_call v_call d_call cdr3_nt cdr3_aa
- TRBJ1-4 TRBV19 TRBD1 TGTGCCAGTAGCAGCGGACAGGTGGAGGAAAAACTGTTTTTT CASSSGQVEEKLFF
- TRBJ2-7 TRBV12-3/TRBV12-4 TRBD2 TGTGCCAGCAGTTGGCGGGGGGAGGGGGAGCAGTACTTC CASSWRGEGEQYF
once TRBJ2-3 TRBV29-1 TRBD2 TGCAGCGTCGTAAGCGGGAGCGCGCAGTATTTT CSVVSGSAQYF
- TRBJ2-5 TRBV19 - TGTGCCAGTAGTATAAGTGGCAGGGAAGAGACCCAGTACTTC CASSISGREETQYF
- TRBJ2-7 TRBV6-5 TRBD2 TGTGCCAGCACCGGACTAGCGGGAGTTGGGGAGCAGTACTTC CASTGLAGVGEQYF
- TRBJ1-4 TRBV7-6 - TGTGCCAGCAGCTTGGTGGGGTGGGGCGCAGGTGAAAAACTGTTTTTT CASSLVGWGAGEKLFF
- TRBJ2-6 TRBV28 TRBD1 TGTGCCAGCAGTTTAAAGGGACAGGGCTTCTCTGGGGCCAACGTCCTGACTTTC CASSLKGQGFSGANVLTF
- TRBJ2-1 TRBV5-5 - TGTGCCAGCAGCTTGCGGTTGGGGAGGAAAAACTACAATGAGCAGTTCTTC CASSLRLGRKNYNEQFF
- TRBJ2-1 TRBV20-1 - TGCAGTGCTAGTAGGGCGGGGGCGTGGATCGATGAGCAGTTCTTC CSASRAGAWIDEQFF
- TRBJ1-1 TRBV19 TRBD1 TGTGCCAGTTCAAAACAGGGGATCAGCACTGAAGCTTTCTTT CASSKQGISTEAFF
- TRBJ2-1 TRBV3-1/TRBV3-2 TRBD2 TGTGCCAGCAGCCAAGATTCGAGCGGGGGGGCATATGAGCAGTTCTTC CASSQDSSGGAYEQFF
few TRBJ2-7 TRBV29-1 TRBD1 TGCAGCGTCCGGACAGGCACCTACGAGCAGTACTTC CSVRTGTYEQYF
- TRBJ1-3 TRBV19 - TGTGCCAGTAGCCCGGGAGGGACAGGAAACACCATATATTTT CASSPGGTGNTIYF
- TRBJ1-1 TRBV7-9 TRBD1 TGTGCCAGCAGCTACCGGGACAGGGGGAACACTGAAGCTTTCTTT CASSYRDRGNTEAFF
- TRBJ1-5 TRBV2 TRBD1 TGTGCCAGCAGTGGGCAACAGGGGGGTAATAGTTACCAGCATTTT CASSGQQGGNSYQHF
- TRBJ1-1 TRBV28 TRBD1 TGTGCCAGCAGTTCCCCCCGGGACAGGGGGAACACTGAAGCTTTCTTT CASSSPRDRGNTEAFF
- TRBJ2-3 TRBV12-5 TRBD2 TGTGCTAGTGGTTTTGTCCTAGCGGGAGACGGCACAGATACGCAGTATTTT CASGFVLAGDGTDTQYF
- TRBJ1-2 TRBV2 - TGTGCCAGCAGTGGAGAGAAACCCTATGGCTACACCTTC CASSGEKPYGYTF